This entry lists 20 T cell receptor beta chains sequenced from one sample in a study of blood T cells in healthy people across ages. Through a sample-barcoded 5' primer and a J-beta primer mix, a second PCR was run for roughly 6 to 11 cycles. TCRdb recomputed calls from the 5' RACE reads with MiXCR, one row per CDR3 protein. The table includes under 750,000 distinct CDR3 sequences, less than 60% detected once. What was sequenced was blood. The receptors come from a man older than 75 in good health.

This sequence joins TRBV5-1 and TRBJ2-7, with 7 nucleotides matching TRBD2. The CDR3 is 14 residues long. V lost 3 bases to trimming and J lost 3 bases; unmatched junction nucleotides: 6. Germline CDR1 is SGHRS and CDR2 is YFSETQ. CDR3 DNA sequence: TGCGCCAGCAGCTCCTCAGGACTAGACTACGAGCAGTACTTC. Translation: CASSSSGLDYEQYF.

This clonotype was seen a handful of times. The genes are TRBV20-1 and TRBJ1-2; D is perhaps TRBD1 (6 bases). Looked up from germline, CDR1 is DFQATT and CDR2 is SNEGSKA (reference sequence). Deletions cut 6 bases from V and 4 bases from J, with 12 bases between. The CDR3 loop spans 12 amino acids. For the CDR3, the DNA is TGCAGTGCGTCTAGGGGGTCCTATGGCTACACCTTC. Translated: CSASRGSYGYTF.

The gene calls are TRBV4-1 and TRBJ2-1; no definite D call. This CDR3 region has 13 residues. The ends were cut back, 2 bases at V and 10 bases at J, with 12 bases in the middle. Germline CDR1 MGHRA, CDR2 YSYEKL. DNA for the CDR3: TGCGCCAGCAGCCAACCTAGTCATTCCGAGCAGTTCTTC. Translated: CASSQPSHSEQFF.

The table lists this clonotype with many counts. The chain uses TRBV6-5 and TRBJ2-3, with D uncertain. The CDR3 has 11 residues. The germline CDR1 and CDR2 sequences are MNHEY and SVGAGI. V lost 8 bases to trimming and J lost 5 bases, with 8 bases between them. CDR3 sequence: CASGWIDTQYF. CDR3 coding DNA: TGTGCCAGCGGTTGGATAGATACGCAGTATTTT.

V is TRBV6-1 and J is TRBJ1-2; D possibly corresponds to TRBD1 (6 bases). This CDR3 contains 13 residues. V lost 6 bases, J lost 6 bases, and 14 bases lay in between. Germline V gene data show CDR1 as MNHNS and CDR2 as SASEGT. The CDR3 bases are TGTGCCAGCAGCCTACAGGGAGTTGATGGCTACACCTTC. Its protein is CASSLQGVDGYTF.

V and J are TRBV28 and TRBJ2-7, with a possible D match to TRBD2 (7 bases). Germline CDR1 and CDR2: MDHEN and SYDVKM. V was pared by 4 bases and J by 0 bases, with 13 bases between. The CDR3 extends over 15 amino acids. CDR3 region: CASSSPGGPSYEQYF. The CDR3 region has the DNA TGTGCCAGCAGTTCACCCGGGGGGCCCTCCTACGAGCAGTACTTC.

This clonotype was detected a few times. The V and J genes are TRBV7-9 and TRBJ1-2; 8 nucleotides align to TRBD1. The CDR3 spans 15 residues. V lost 4 bases, J lost 8 bases, and 12 bases stayed unmatched. Germline V gene sequence: CDR1 SEHNR, CDR2 FQNEAQ (reference sequence). For the CDR3, the DNA is TGTGCCAGCAGCTCCGAAGTCAGGGGGCTCGAGGGCTACACCTTC. This sequence encodes CASSSEVRGLEGYTF.

Ten or more counts support this clonotype. The chain combines TRBV6-5 with TRBJ2-7; no clear D. In germline, CDR1 is MNHEY, CDR2 SVGAGI. This CDR3 contains 16 residues. Trimming took 0 bases from V and 0 from J, leaving 12 bases between them. CDR3 sequence reads: CASSYSETPSSYEQYF. The CDR3 bases are TGTGCCAGCAGTTACTCCGAGACCCCGAGCTCCTACGAGCAGTACTTC.

Worth noting for this clonotype: This may stem from a read error, because a much larger clone lies one nucleotide away. The rearrangement links TRBV7-9 to TRBJ2-4; D gene unclear. The CDR3 spans 11 residues. The V end was cut by 3 bases, the J end by 15 bases, with 12 bases between. Germline-derived CDR1 and CDR2 are SEHNR and FQNEAQ (reference sequence). The CDR3 here is CASSFNGWRYF. The CDR3 DNA sequence: TGTGCCAGCAGCTTCAACGGTTGGCGGTACTTC.

This clonotype appeared once. The V gene is TRBV20-1, the J gene TRBJ2-5; 12 bases are shared with TRBD1. The CDR3 has 14 residues. V lost 6 bases, J lost 6 bases, and 8 bases stayed unmatched. Germline-derived CDR1 and CDR2 are DFQATT and SNEGSKA (reference sequence). Here the CDR3 DNA reads TGCAGTGCGTCCGGGACAGGGGGCGGGAAGACCCAGTACTTC. Translating it yields CSASGTGGGKTQYF.

J is TRBJ1-5 and V is TRBV20-1; weak D call: TRBD1 (5 bases). Germline V gene data show CDR1 as DFQATT and CDR2 as SNEGSKA (reference sequence). V gave up 2 bases and J gave up 3 bases, with 11 bases separating them. The length of the CDR3 is 14 residues. The CDR3 region is CSARRGRNNQPQHF. In DNA form, the CDR3 reads TGCAGTGCTAGACGGGGGAGGAACAATCAGCCCCAGCATTTT.

The chain employs TRBV2 and TRBJ2-5; 11 bases are shared with TRBD2. Germline V gives CDR1 SNHLY, CDR2 FYNNEI. The CDR3 extends over 14 amino acids. V was clipped by 4 bases and J by 11 bases; unmatched bases: 9. The CDR3 reads CASSGASGRTEQYF. CDR3 DNA: TGTGCCAGCAGTGGGGCTAGCGGGAGGACTGAGCAGTACTTC.

CDR3 in amino acids: CASRPYTGFSSYNEQFF. As DNA, the CDR3 is TGTGCCAGCAGGCCCTACACAGGGTTCAGCTCCTACAATGAGCAGTTCTTC. V usage is TRBV6-1 and J usage is TRBJ2-1, with a possible D match to TRBD1 (6 bases). The CDR3 sequence is 17 residues long. Germline loops: CDR1 MNHNS, CDR2 SASEGT. V was pared by 6 bases and J by 0 bases, with 18 bases between.

This clonotype was found a few times. This chain joins TRBV5-1 and TRBJ1-2; TRBD1 matches 8 bases. CDR1 is SGHRS, CDR2 YFSETQ, per germline. The CDR3 totals 13 residues. With 4 bases clipped from V and 8 bases from J, the junction kept 7 bases outside the gene matches. Here the CDR3 reads CASSPGTGGGYTF. In DNA form, the CDR3 reads TGCGCCAGCAGCCCGGGGACAGGCGGCGGCTACACCTTC.

The chain recombines TRBV6-2 or TRBV6-3 with TRBJ2-7; TRBD2 aligns across 8 bases. Germline loops: CDR1 MNHEY, CDR2 SVGEGT. V lost 6 bases to trimming and J lost 5 bases; unmatched junction nucleotides: 18. This CDR3 is built from 17 residues. As DNA, the CDR3 is TGTGCCAGCAGCCCTACCCAAGGCGGGGGGACATGGAACGAGCAGTACTTC. Protein: CASSPTQGGGTWNEQYF.

This rearrangement joins TRBV7-8 to TRBJ2-3; D is unclear. Trimming removed 5 bases at V and 3 bases at J, with 6 bases between. Looked up from germline, CDR1 is SGHVS and CDR2 is FQNEAQ. The CDR3 loop spans 12 amino acids. Here the CDR3 reads CASSTRTDTQYF. In DNA form, the CDR3 reads TGTGCCAGCAGCACCCGTACAGATACGCAGTATTTT.

This clonotype showed up just a few times. The chain links TRBV7-3 to TRBJ2-3; D call uncertain. The CDR3 has 14 residues. From germline, CDR1 is SGHTA and CDR2 FQGTGA. V was pared by 5 bases and J by 4 bases, with 13 bases between. CDR3 nucleotides: TGTGCCAGCAGCCACCGAGGACCGCCAGATACGCAGTATTTT. It translates to CASSHRGPPDTQYF. Full variable domain (rest looked up from reference TRBV7-3 and TRBJ2-3): GAGVSQTPSNKVTEKGKYVELRCDPISGHTALYWYRQSLGQGPEFLIYFQGTGAADDSGLPNDRFFAVRPEGSVSTLKIQRTERGDSAVYLCASSHRGPPDTQYFGPGTRLTVL.

This clonotype was seen repeatedly, ten times or more. This chain connects TRBV6-6 to TRBJ2-7; 8 bases align to TRBD2. J lost 2 bases, V lost 6 bases, and 9 bases had no gene match. Germline CDR1 and CDR2: MNHNY and SVGAGI (reference sequence). The CDR3 runs to 15 residues. Written as DNA, the CDR3 is TGTGCCAGCAGCCCACTAACGGGAGGGCCCTACGAGCAGTACTTC. Translation gives CASSPLTGGPYEQYF.

The genes are TRBV24-1 and TRBJ2-1, with 10 bases fitting TRBD2. Per germline, CDR1 KGHDR and CDR2 SFDVKD. The ends lost 0 bases at V and 4 bases at J; junction bases unmatched: 2. There are 16 residues in the CDR3. CDR3 sequence (DNA): TGTGCCACCAGTGATTTGCGACTAGCGGGTTACAATGAGCAGTTCTTC. Its protein is CATSDLRLAGYNEQFF.

This clonotype occurred a few times. CDR3 sequence: CASRTSGGTDTQYF. The DNA for the CDR3 is TGTGCCAGCCGGACTAGCGGGGGCACAGATACGCAGTATTTT. This rearrangement joins TRBV7-9 to TRBJ2-3, with 12 bases matching TRBD2. V gave up 8 bases and J gave up 1 base; unmatched junction bases: 1. CDR3 length: 14 amino acids. CDR1 is SEHNR and CDR2 is FQNEAQ in the germline V gene (reference sequence).